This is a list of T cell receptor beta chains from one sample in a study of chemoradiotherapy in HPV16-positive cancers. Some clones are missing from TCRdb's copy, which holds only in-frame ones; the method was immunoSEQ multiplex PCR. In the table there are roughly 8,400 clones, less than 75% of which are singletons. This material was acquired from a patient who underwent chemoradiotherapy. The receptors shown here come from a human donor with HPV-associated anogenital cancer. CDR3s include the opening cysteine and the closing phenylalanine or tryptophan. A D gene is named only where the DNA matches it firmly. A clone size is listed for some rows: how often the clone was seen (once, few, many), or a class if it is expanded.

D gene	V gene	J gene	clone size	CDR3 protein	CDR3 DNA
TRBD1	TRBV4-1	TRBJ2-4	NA	CASSSGQEIAKNIQYF	TGCGCCAGCAGCTCAGGACAGGAAATAGCCAAAAACATTCAGTACTTC
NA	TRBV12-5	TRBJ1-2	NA	CASGLVPSGANYGYTF	TGTGCTAGTGGTTTGGTACCCTCGGGGGCTAACTATGGCTACACCTTC
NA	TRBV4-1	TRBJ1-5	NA	CASSQRHGGILNQPQHF	TGCGCCAGCAGCCAGCGGCATGGGGGCATTCTCAATCAGCCCCAGCATTTT
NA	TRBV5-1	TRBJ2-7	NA	CASSLGGDNSYEQYF	TGCGCCAGCAGTTTGGGGGGGGACAACTCCTACGAGCAGTACTTC
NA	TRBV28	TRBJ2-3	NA	CASSSPRTDTQYF	TGTGCCAGCAGTTCCCCTCGCACAGATACGCAGTATTTT
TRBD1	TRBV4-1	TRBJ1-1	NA	CASSQGWSLGGGNTEAFF	TGCGCCAGCAGCCAAGGATGGTCCCTAGGGGGCGGGAACACTGAAGCTTTCTTT
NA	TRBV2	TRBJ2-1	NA	CASSAGVYLNEQFF	TGTGCCAGCAGTGCAGGGGTCTACCTCAATGAGCAGTTCTTC
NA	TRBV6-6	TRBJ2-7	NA	CASSYLQAYEQYF	TGTGCCAGCAGTTACCTACAGGCGTACGAGCAGTACTTC
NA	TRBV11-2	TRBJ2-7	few	CASSLVGPSSGSYEQYF	TGTGCCAGCAGCTTAGTTGGGCCCTCCTCGGGGTCCTACGAGCAGTACTTC
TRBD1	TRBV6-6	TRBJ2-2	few	CASRGTGRTGELFF	TGTGCCAGCAGGGGGACAGGGCGCACCGGGGAGCTGTTTTTT
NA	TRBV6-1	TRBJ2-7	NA	CASTPGRQAYEQYF	TGTGCCAGCACCCCCGGCCGGCAGGCCTACGAGCAGTACTTC
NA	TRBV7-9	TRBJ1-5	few	CASSLGSGNQPQHF	TGTGCCAGCAGCTTGGGGAGCGGCAATCAGCCCCAGCATTTT
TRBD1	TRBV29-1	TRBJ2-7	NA	CSAGQGGEQYF	TGCAGCGCCGGACAGGGCGGGGAGCAGTACTTC
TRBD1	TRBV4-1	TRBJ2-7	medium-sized	CASSESGQGVYEQYF	TGCGCCAGCAGCGAATCGGGACAGGGGGTCTACGAGCAGTACTTC
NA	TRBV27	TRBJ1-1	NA	CASSLKVGLVRTEAFF	TGTGCCAGCAGTTTAAAGGTGGGTTTAGTACGGACTGAAGCTTTCTTT
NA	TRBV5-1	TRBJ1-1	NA	CASSLEPAMNTEAFF	TGCGCCAGCAGCTTGGAGCCCGCGATGAACACTGAAGCTTTCTTT
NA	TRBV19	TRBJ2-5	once	CASSIGRGETQYF	TGTGCCAGTAGTATCGGTAGGGGGGAGACCCAGTACTTC
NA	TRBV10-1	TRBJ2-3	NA	CASSENFGTDTQYF	TGCGCCAGCAGCGAGAATTTCGGCACAGATACGCAGTATTTT
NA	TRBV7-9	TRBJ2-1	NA	CASSSKGPNEQFF	TGTGCCAGCAGCTCGAAGGGGCCGAATGAGCAGTTCTTC
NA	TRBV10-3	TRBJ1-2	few	CAISESFSPQEVVTF	TGTGCCATCAGTGAGTCGTTTTCCCCACAGGAGGTGGTTACCTTC
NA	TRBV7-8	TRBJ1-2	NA	CASSLDRGAIGYTF	TGTGCCAGCAGCTTAGATAGGGGGGCGATTGGCTACACCTTC
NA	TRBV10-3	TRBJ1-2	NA	CAISDLYIYGYTF	TGTGCCATCAGTGACTTGTACATCTATGGCTACACCTTC
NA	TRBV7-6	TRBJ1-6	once	CASSLRGGDNSPLHF	TGTGCCAGCAGCTTACGGGGGGGAGACAATTCACCCCTCCACTTT
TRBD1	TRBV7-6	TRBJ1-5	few	CASSARTGYHQPQHF	TGTGCCAGCAGCGCCAGGACAGGTTATCACCAGCCCCAGCATTTT
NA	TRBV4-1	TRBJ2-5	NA	CASSAEGGGETQYF	TGCGCCAGCAGTGCAGAAGGGGGGGGTGAGACCCAGTACTTC
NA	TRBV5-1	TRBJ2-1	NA	CASSLSLSLNEQFF	TGCGCCAGCAGCTTGTCCCTCTCCCTCAATGAGCAGTTCTTC
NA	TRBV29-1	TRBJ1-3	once	CSVAQGLIRGNTIYF	TGCAGCGTTGCCCAGGGACTAATACGGGGAAACACCATATATTTT
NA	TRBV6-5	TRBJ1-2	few	CASTPSQANYGYTF	TGTGCCAGCACCCCGTCCCAGGCTAACTATGGCTACACCTTC
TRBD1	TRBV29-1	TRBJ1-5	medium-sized	CSGGQDKMCQPQHF	TGCAGCGGGGGACAGGACAAGATGTGTCAGCCCCAGCATTTT
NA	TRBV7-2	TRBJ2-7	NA	CASSLAGSGEQYF	TGTGCCAGCAGCTTAGCAGGGTCCGGCGAGCAGTACTTC
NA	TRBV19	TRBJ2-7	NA	CASSISRRGSYEQYF	TGTGCCAGTAGTATTTCACGTAGGGGCTCCTACGAGCAGTACTTC
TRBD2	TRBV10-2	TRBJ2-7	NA	CASSSLAGGTYEQYF	TGCGCCAGCAGTTCCCTAGCGGGGGGCACCTACGAGCAGTACTTC
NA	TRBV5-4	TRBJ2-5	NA	CASSLRQNQETQYF	TGTGCCAGCAGCTTGCGTCAAAATCAAGAGACCCAGTACTTC
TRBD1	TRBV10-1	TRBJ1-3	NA	CASSAGQGFGGNTIYF	TGCGCCAGCAGTGCGGGACAGGGGTTCGGTGGAAACACCATATATTTT
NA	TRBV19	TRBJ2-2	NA	CASRGRGGELFF	TGTGCCAGCAGGGGTCGAGGCGGGGAGCTGTTTTTT
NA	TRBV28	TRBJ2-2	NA	CASSLGGSTGELFF	TGTGCCAGCAGTTTAGGGGGATCCACCGGGGAGCTGTTTTTT
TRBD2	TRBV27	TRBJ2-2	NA	CASRYVAGGPGGELFF	TGTGCCAGCAGATATGTAGCGGGGGGGCCTGGAGGGGAGCTGTTTTTT
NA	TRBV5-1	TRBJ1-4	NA	CASSPGSTNEKLFF	TGCGCCAGCAGCCCAGGGTCTACTAATGAAAAACTGTTTTTT
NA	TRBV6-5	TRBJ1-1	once	CASSNRALYTEAFF	TGTGCCAGCAGCAACAGGGCTTTGTACACTGAAGCTTTCTTT
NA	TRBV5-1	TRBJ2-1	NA	CASSLRGMDSSHNEQFF	TGCGCCAGCAGCTTGCGCGGGATGGACAGTTCCCACAATGAGCAGTTCTTC
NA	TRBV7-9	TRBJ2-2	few	CASSLVAAAQGTGELFF	TGTGCCAGCAGCTTAGTAGCCGCCGCTCAAGGGACCGGGGAGCTGTTTTTT
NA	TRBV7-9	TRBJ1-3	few	CASSLDFPGGFAGNTIYF	TGTGCCAGCAGCTTAGACTTCCCCGGGGGGTTTGCTGGAAACACCATATATTTT
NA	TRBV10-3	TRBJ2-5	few	CAISGDGGGLGKTQYF	TGTGCCATCAGTGGGGACGGGGGCGGTCTTGGGAAGACCCAGTACTTC
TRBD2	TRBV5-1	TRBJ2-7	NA	CASSITGTSGGRGGYEQYF	TGCGCCAGCAGCATTACCGGGACTAGCGGAGGGAGGGGGGGATACGAGCAGTACTTC
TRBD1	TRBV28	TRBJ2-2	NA	CASRGGGEHRGAVF	TGTGCCAGCCGAGGGGGCGGAGAACACCGGGGAGCTGTTTTT
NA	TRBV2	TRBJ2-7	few	CASSEAGAAGQYF	TGTGCCAGCAGTGAAGCGGGTGCCGCGGGGCAGTACTTC
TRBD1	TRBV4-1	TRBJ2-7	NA	CASSPSTGTGALYEQYF	TGCGCCAGCAGCCCCTCAACCGGGACAGGGGCTCTGTACGAGCAGTACTTC
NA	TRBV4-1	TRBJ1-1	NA	CASSKGNTNTEAFF	TGCGCCAGCAGCAAAGGGAATACGAACACTGAAGCTTTCTTT
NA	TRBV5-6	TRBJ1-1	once	CASSLGPDMNTEAFF	TGTGCCAGCAGCTTGGGGCCAGACATGAACACTGAAGCTTTCTTT
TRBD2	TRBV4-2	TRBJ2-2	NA	CASSQDRTGVGGPGELFF	TGTGCCAGCAGCCAAGATCGGACGGGCGTGGGAGGGCCCGGGGAGCTGTTTTTT
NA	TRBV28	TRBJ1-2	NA	CASSPRQYGYTF	TGTGCCAGCAGTCCCCGACAGTATGGCTACACCTTC